Listed below are T cell receptor beta chains from one sample, sequenced in a study of cytomegalovirus exposure and HLA in healthy donors. Produced via immunoSEQ multiplex PCR; TCRdb's table is partial and in-frame only. Among about 200,000 clones listed, 75% to 90% were seen once. Sequences were obtained from PBMCs. All receptors come from a woman aged 40 to 49 in good health and CMV-seronegative. Both conserved end residues are trimmed from each CDR3.

J | V | CDR3
TRBJ1-1 | TRBV2 | ATGRDTNTEAF
TRBJ1-3 | TRBV18 | ASSPPNGRQGNTIY
TRBJ1-5 | TRBV18 | ASSPNQSGEPQH
TRBJ1-1 | TRBV6-1 | ASSDPIFGYKNTEAF
TRBJ2-7 | TRBV7-2 | ASSPSGTNYEQY
TRBJ2-7 | TRBV27 | ASSQTGEPSYEQY
TRBJ2-7 | TRBV4-1 | ASSQDRGEQY
TRBJ2-7 | TRBV11-2 | ASSLVGGPFYEQY
TRBJ1-3 | TRBV28 | ASSLSGFPGNTIY
TRBJ2-1 | TRBV18 | ASSPTSGSFSYNEQF
TRBJ1-2 | TRBV10-1 | ASSVERDYGYT
TRBJ2-5 | TRBV15 | ATSRAGTARGETQY
TRBJ1-3 | TRBV10-3 | AISDLDISLSGNTIY
TRBJ2-6 | TRBV4-2 | ASSQVWEGQGANVLT
TRBJ1-1 | TRBV5-1 | ASSFGQLDNTEAF
TRBJ2-7 | TRBV28 | ASRRGLAGGPYEQY
TRBJ1-6 | TRBV18 | ASSPSKVQGTAYNSPLH
TRBJ1-3 | TRBV4-2 | ASISLGRAGNTIY
TRBJ1-3 | TRBV27 | ASSLTTGNTIY
TRBJ1-2 | TRBV9 | ASSAPFYGYT
TRBJ1-1 | TRBV5-4 | ASSFTRGRTEAF
NA | TRBV11-2 | ASSPDPDWELDEQY
TRBJ2-1 | TRBV5-1 | ASSQTGQVNNEQF
TRBJ1-1 | TRBV30 | AWRRDSNTEAF
TRBJ2-1 | TRBV27 | ATREVYNEQF
TRBJ2-1 | TRBV29-1 | STVARSYNEQF
TRBJ1-5 | TRBV7-9 | ASSLQGDGQPQH
TRBJ2-7 | TRBV28 | ASSFPGGSYEQY
TRBJ2-6 | TRBV5-1 | ASSSKTLSGANVLT